The 2 T cell receptor beta chains listed next were all sequenced from one sample in a study of T-cell memory formation after mild COVID-19. TCRdb re-called the 5' RACE reads with MiXCR, one entry per CDR3 protein. The table lists approximately 270,000 distinct CDR3 sequences, about 17% of them singletons. Sequenced input: PBMCs or a T cell subset sorted from them (not recorded which). The receptor set was obtained from a young man who had mild COVID-19 (a few samples of this study predate the infection). Cell type and time point are not known.

This clonotype was counted only a few times. The gene calls are TRBV10-3 and TRBJ1-5; the D gene is possibly TRBD1 (5 bases). Per the germline V gene, CDR1 is ENHRY and CDR2 is SYGVKD. There are 15 residues in the CDR3. V dropped 0 bases and J dropped 4 bases, with 10 bases sitting between them. The CDR3: CAISESLQANQPQHF. The CDR3 DNA reads TGTGCCATCAGTGAGTCGTTACAGGCGAATCAGCCCCAGCATTTT.

In this sample, this clonotype turned up many times. This chain joins TRBV20-1 and TRBJ1-3, with D perhaps matching TRBD1 (6 bases). CDR3 length equals 16 residues. V gave up 0 bases and J gave up 4 bases, with 16 bases separating them. Germline assignment: CDR1 DFQATT and CDR2 SNEGSKA (reference sequence). DNA of the CDR3: TGCAGTGCTAGAGAAGTGGACTCAGGGGAAGGAAACACCATATATTTT. Its protein product is CSAREVDSGEGNTIYF.